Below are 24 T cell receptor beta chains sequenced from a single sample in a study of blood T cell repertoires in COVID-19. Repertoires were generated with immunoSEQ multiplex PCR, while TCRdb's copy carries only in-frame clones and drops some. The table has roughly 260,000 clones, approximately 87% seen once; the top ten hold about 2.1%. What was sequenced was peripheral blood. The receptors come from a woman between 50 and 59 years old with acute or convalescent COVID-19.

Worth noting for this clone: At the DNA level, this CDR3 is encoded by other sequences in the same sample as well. The CDR3 DNA sequence: TGTGCCAGTCGCACTCTCGATACGCAGTATTTT. It specifies CASRTLDTQYF. The V and J genes are TRBV27 and TRBJ2-3; D is uncertain. Trimming removed 9 bases at V and 6 bases at J, with 10 bases between. CDR1 and CDR2 (germline): MNHEY, SMNVEV (reference sequence). This CDR3 has 11 amino acids.

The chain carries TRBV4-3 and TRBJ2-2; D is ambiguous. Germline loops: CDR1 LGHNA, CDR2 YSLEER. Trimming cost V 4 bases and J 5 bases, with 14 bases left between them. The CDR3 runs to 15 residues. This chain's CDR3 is CASSLGVRLTGELFF. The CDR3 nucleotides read TGCGCCAGCAGCCTCGGAGTTAGGTTAACCGGGGAGCTGTTTTTT.

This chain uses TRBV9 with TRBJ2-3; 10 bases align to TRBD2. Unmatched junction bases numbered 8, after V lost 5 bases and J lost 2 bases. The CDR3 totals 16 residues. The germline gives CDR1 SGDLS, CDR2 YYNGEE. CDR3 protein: CASRDGTSAITDTQYF. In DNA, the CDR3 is TGTGCCAGCAGAGATGGGACTAGCGCTATCACAGATACGCAGTATTTT. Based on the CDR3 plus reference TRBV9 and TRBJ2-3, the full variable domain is DSGVTQTPKHLITATGQRVTLRCSPRSGDLSVYWYQQSLDQGLQFLIQYYNGEERAKGNILERFSAQQFPDLHSELNLSSLELGDSALYFCASRDGTSAITDTQYFGPGTRLTVL.

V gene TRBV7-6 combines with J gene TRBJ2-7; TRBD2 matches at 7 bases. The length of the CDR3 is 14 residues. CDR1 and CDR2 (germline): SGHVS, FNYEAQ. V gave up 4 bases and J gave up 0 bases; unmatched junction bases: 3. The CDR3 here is CASSWGDYSYEQYF. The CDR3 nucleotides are TGTGCCAGCAGCTGGGGGGACTACTCCTACGAGCAGTACTTC.

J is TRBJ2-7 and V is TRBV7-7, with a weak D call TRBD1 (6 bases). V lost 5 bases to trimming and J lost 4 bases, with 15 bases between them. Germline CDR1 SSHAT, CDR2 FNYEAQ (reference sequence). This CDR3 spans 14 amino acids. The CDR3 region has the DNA TGTGCCAGCAGCCCGGGGACATCTGAGTACGAGCAGTACTTC. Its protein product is CASSPGTSEYEQYF.

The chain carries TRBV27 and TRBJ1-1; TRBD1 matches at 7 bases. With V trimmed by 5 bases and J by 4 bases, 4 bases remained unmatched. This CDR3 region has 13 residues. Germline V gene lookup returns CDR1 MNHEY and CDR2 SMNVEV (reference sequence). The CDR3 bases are TGTGCCAGCAGTAATCCAGGGGGCACTGAAGCTTTCTTT. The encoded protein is CASSNPGGTEAFF.

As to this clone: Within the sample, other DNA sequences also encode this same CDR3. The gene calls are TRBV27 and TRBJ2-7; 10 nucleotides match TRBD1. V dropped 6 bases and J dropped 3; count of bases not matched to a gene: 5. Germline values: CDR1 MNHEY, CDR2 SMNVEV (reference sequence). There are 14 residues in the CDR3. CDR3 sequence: CASRRTGGLYEQYF. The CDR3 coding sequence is TGTGCCAGCAGACGGACAGGGGGACTCTACGAGCAGTACTTC.

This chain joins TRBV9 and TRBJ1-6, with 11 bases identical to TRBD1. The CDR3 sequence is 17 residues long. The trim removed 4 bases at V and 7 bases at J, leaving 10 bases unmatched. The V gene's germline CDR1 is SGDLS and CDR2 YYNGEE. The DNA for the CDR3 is TGTGCCAGCAGCCCAATTCCCGGGACAGGGGGAAATTCACCCCTCCACTTT. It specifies CASSPIPGTGGNSPLHF.

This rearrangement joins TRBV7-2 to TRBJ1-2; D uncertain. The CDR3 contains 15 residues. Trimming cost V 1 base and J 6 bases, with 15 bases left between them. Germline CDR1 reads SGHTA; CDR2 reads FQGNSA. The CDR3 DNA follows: TGTGCCAGCAGCTTAGAGGCCGGCGGGGTTGATGGCTACACCTTC. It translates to CASSLEAGGVDGYTF.

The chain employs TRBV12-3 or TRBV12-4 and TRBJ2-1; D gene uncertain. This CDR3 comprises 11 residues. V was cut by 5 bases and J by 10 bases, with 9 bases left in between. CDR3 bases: TGTGCCAGCAGTCGACTCGGGGAGCAGTTCTTC. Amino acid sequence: CASSRLGEQFF.

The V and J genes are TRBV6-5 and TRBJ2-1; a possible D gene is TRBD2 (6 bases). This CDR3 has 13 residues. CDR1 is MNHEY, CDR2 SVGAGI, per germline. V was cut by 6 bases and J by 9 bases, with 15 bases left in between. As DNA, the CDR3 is TGTGCCAGCAGCGCGGCGGGGTCAGGTGAGCAGTTCTTC. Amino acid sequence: CASSAAGSGEQFF.

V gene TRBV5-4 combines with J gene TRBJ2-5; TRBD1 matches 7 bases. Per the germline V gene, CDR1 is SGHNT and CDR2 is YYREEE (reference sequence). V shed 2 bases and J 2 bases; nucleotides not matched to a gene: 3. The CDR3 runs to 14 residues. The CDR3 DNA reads TGTGCCAGCAGCTTCGACAGGGAGCAAGAGACCCAGTACTTC. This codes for CASSFDREQETQYF.

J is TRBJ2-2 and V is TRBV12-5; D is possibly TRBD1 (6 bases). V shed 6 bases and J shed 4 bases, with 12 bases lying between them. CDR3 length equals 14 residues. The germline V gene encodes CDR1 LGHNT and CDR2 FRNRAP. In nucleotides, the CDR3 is TGTGCTAGTGGCAAGGGACAATCCACCGGGGAGCTGTTTTTT. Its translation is CASGKGQSTGELFF.

The CDR3 spells CASRRGGVYTEAFF. For the CDR3, the DNA is TGTGCCAGCAGGAGGGGAGGGGTGTACACTGAAGCTTTCTTT. The chain links TRBV2 to TRBJ1-1; tentative D call: TRBD1 (5 bases). The CDR3 consists of 14 residues. CDR1 and CDR2 from the germline V gene are SNHLY and FYNNEI. Trimming shortened V by 6 bases and J by 3 bases, and 14 bases separated the two germline ends.

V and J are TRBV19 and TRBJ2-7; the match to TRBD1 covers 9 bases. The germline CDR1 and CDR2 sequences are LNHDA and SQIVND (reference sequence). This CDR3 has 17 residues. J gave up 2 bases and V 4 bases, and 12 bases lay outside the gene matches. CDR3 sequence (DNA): TGTGCCAGTAGTAGGCGTGTCATGGGGACAGGGACCTACGAGCAGTACTTC. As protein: CASSRRVMGTGTYEQYF.

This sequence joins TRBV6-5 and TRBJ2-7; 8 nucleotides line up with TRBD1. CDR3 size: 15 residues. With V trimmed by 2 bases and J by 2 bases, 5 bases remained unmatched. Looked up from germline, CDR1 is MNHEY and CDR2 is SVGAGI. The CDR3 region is CASSYRTGFAYEQYF. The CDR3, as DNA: TGTGCCAGCAGTTACCGGACAGGGTTTGCCTACGAGCAGTACTTC.

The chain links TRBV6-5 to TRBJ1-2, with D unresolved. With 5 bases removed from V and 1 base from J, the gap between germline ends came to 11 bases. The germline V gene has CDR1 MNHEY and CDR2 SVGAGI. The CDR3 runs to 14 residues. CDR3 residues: CASSPYSLNYGYTF. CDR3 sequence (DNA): TGTGCCAGCAGTCCCTACTCCCTTAACTATGGCTACACCTTC.

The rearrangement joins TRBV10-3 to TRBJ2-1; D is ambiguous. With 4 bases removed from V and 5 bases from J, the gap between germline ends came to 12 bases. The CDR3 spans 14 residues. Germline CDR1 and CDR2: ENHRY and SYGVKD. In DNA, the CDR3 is TGTGCCATCAGTGGGTTAGCCGGCAACAATGAGCAGTTCTTC. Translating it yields CAISGLAGNNEQFF.

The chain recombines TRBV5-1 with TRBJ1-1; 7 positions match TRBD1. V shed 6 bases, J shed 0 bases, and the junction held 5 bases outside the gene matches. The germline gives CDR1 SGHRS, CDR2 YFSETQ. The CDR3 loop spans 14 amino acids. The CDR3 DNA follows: TGCGCCAGCAACAGGGGAGACATGAACACTGAAGCTTTCTTT. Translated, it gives CASNRGDMNTEAFF.

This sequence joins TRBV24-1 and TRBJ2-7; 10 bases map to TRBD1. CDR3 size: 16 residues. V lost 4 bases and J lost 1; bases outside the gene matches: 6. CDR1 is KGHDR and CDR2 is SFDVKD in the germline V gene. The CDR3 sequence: CATSDPGQGVSYEQYF. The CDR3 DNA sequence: TGTGCCACCAGTGACCCTGGACAGGGGGTTTCCTACGAGCAGTACTTC.

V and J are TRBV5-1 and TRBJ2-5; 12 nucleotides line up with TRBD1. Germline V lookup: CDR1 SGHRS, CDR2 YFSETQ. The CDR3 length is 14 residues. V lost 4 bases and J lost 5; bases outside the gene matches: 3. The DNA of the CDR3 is TGCGCCAGCAGCGTCGGGACAGGGGGCGAGACCCAGTACTTC. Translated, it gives CASSVGTGGETQYF.

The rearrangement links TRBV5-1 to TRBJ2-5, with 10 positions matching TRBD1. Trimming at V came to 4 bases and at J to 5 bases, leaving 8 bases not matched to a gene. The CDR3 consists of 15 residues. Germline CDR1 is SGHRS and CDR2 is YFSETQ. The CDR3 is CASSTRDRGFETQYF. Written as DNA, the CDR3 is TGCGCCAGCAGCACCCGGGACAGGGGTTTTGAGACCCAGTACTTC.

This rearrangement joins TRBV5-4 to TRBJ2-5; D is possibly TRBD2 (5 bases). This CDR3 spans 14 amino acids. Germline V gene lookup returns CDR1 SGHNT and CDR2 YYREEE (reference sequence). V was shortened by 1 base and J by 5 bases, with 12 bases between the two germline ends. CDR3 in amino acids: CASSLQLVEETQYF. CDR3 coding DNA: TGTGCCAGCAGCTTGCAACTAGTAGAGGAGACCCAGTACTTC. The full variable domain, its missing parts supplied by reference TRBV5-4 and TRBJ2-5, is ETGVTQSPTHLIKTRGQQVTLRCSSQSGHNTVSWYQQALGQGPQFIFQYYREEENGRGNFPPRFSGLQFPNYSSELNVNALELDDSALYLCASSLQLVEETQYFGPGTRLLVL.

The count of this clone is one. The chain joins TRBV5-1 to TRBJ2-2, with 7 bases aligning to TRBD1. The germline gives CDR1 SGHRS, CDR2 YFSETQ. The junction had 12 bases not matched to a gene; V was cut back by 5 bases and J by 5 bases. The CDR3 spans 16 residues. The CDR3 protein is CASSGRQGLGTGELFF. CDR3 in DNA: TGCGCCAGCAGTGGAAGACAGGGTTTGGGAACCGGGGAGCTGTTTTTT. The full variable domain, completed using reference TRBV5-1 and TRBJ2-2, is KAGVTQTPRYLIKTRGQQVTLSCSPISGHRSVSWYQQTPGQGLQFLFEYFSETQRNKGNFPGRFSGRQFSNSRSEMNVSTLELGDSALYLCASSGRQGLGTGELFFGEGSRLTVL.